The present T cell receptor beta chain was sequenced within a study of blood T cell repertoires in COVID-19. Libraries were prepared by immunoSEQ multiplex PCR; TCRdb keeps only in-frame clonotypes and omits some of them. The data show roughly 400,000 clones, about 86% seen once. This clone was recorded only once. The CDR3 loop spans 15 amino acids. The germline V gene encodes CDR1 SGHTA and CDR2 FQGNSA. V lost 5 bases and J 2 bases, leaving 16 bases between the germline ends. The chain carries TRBV7-2 and TRBJ2-7; the D gene is possibly TRBD1 (6 bases). The sequencing sample was made of PBMCs or T cells enriched from blood (not recorded which). This clonotype was obtained from a woman aged 45 to 65 who had recovered from COVID-19. Here the CDR3 reads CASSPVGSGAYEQYF. The CDR3 DNA is TGTGCCAGCAGCCCAGTGGGTTCAGGGGCCTACGAGCAGTACTTC.